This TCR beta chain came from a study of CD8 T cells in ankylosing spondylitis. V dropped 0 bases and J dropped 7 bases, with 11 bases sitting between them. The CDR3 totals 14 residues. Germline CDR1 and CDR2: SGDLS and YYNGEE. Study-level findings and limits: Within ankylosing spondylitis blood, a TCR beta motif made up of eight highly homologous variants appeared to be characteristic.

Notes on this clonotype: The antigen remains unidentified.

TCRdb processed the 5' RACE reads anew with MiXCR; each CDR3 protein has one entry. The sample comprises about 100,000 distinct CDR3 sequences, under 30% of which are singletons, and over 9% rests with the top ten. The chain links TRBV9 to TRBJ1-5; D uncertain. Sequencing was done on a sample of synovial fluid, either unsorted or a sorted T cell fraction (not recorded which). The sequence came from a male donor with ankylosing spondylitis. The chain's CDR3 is CASSVGAGNQPQHF. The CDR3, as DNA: TGTGCCAGCAGCGTAGGTGCGGGGAACCAGCCCCAGCATTTT.